These 30 T cell receptor beta chains came from one sample sequenced in a study of blood T cell repertoires in COVID-19 (TCRdb year 2020). The library was obtained by the immunoSEQ multiplex PCR assay. TCRdb took this table from immuneACCESS and kept in-frame rearrangements with V and J called. Such tables lack part of the clones; where checked against another copy, unresolved V genes explain under half of the gap, and the rest is unexplained. Counted in this sample were more than 65,000 clones; approximately 79% of them appeared once. The top ten hold approximately 9.2% of the sample. The sequencing input was peripheral blood. These receptors all stem from a woman between 50 and 59 years old with acute or convalescent COVID-19.

This clone has just one count. This sequence joins TRBV19 and TRBJ1-2; D is uncertain. The germline gives CDR1 LNHDA, CDR2 SQIVND (reference sequence). The V end was cut by 2 bases, the J end by 4 bases, with 8 bases between. The CDR3 runs to 13 residues. In nucleotides, the CDR3 is TGTGCCAGTAGTATAACGGGATTCTATGGCTACACCTTC. Its translation: CASSITGFYGYTF.

CDR3 nucleotides: TGTGCCAGCAGCTTTGTCGGGACTAGATACAATGAGCAGTTCTTC. It translates to CASSFVGTRYNEQFF. V usage is TRBV11-2 and J usage is TRBJ2-1, with 8 positions matching TRBD2. This CDR3 has 15 residues. Germline trimming cut 3 bases from V and 4 bases from J; bases unmatched to any gene: 5. The germline V gene has CDR1 SGHAT and CDR2 FQNNGV.

The rearrangement uses TRBV30 and TRBJ1-5, with 8 bases that match TRBD1. Germline-derived CDR1 and CDR2 are GTSNPN and SVGIG (reference sequence). This CDR3 has 15 residues. V was pared by 0 bases and J by 2 bases, with 3 bases of the junction left unmatched. CDR3: CAWSVKDRGNQPQHF. In nucleotides, the CDR3 is TGTGCCTGGAGTGTAAAGGACAGGGGCAATCAGCCCCAGCATTTT.

This clone was detected once. This rearrangement joins TRBV5-4 to TRBJ2-7; 9 bases align to TRBD1. The CDR3 sequence is 16 residues long. V lost 2 bases and J lost 4; bases outside the gene matches: 10. Per the germline V gene, CDR1 is SGHNT and CDR2 is YYREEE (reference sequence). CDR3 loop: CASSFGTGIGTYEQYF. As DNA, the CDR3 is TGTGCCAGCAGCTTTGGGACAGGGATCGGAACATACGAGCAGTACTTC.

This chain uses TRBV5-1 with TRBJ1-6, with 7 positions matching TRBD1. V dropped 4 bases and J dropped 10; count of bases not matched to a gene: 8. The germline gives CDR1 SGHRS, CDR2 YFSETQ. The CDR3 is made up of 14 amino acids. CDR3 residues: CASSPDREISPLHF. In nucleotides, the CDR3 is TGCGCCAGCAGCCCCGACAGGGAAATATCACCCCTCCACTTT.

The J gene is TRBJ1-2, the V gene TRBV30, with a tentative D call TRBD1 (6 bases). Germline assignment: CDR1 GTSNPN and CDR2 SVGIG (reference sequence). V shed 6 bases and J shed 0 bases, with 17 bases lying between them. The CDR3 consists of 15 residues. The CDR3 bases are TGTGCCTGCCAAACCCGGGACACCGCTAACTATGGCTACACCTTC. Its translation is CACQTRDTANYGYTF.

This chain uses TRBV2 with TRBJ2-1; 10 bases are a match to TRBD1. This CDR3 has 16 amino acids. Germline V lookup: CDR1 SNHLY, CDR2 FYNNEI. The V segment lost 5 bases and the J segment 7 bases; nucleotides outside the gene matches: 11. The CDR3 DNA follows: TGTGCCAGCAGTCCCACGACGGGACAGGGGTCGAATGAGCAGTTCTTC. It codes for CASSPTTGQGSNEQFF.

The rearrangement links TRBV10-3 to TRBJ1-1; perhaps TRBD1 as D (6 bases). CDR1 ENHRY and CDR2 SYGVKD come from the germline V gene. The CDR3 covers 12 residues. The V gene lost 10 bases and the J gene lost 5 bases, with 14 bases spanning the gap. The CDR3 coding sequence is TGTGCCACCAGGGGAGGGAATACTGAAGCTTTCTTT. This sequence encodes CATRGGNTEAFF.

The rearrangement links TRBV6-5 to TRBJ2-7, with TRBD1 matching 7 bases. V shed 5 bases, J shed 4 bases, and the junction held 5 bases outside the gene matches. Germline values: CDR1 MNHEY, CDR2 SVGAGI. The length of the CDR3 is 13 residues. CDR3 in amino acids: CASSHDRVYEQYF. The DNA of the CDR3 is TGTGCCAGCAGTCATGACAGGGTGTACGAGCAGTACTTC.

DNA of the CDR3: TGTGCCAGCAGCAGATCCGGGACAGGGGGCATGTCCCAGCATTTT. This encodes CASSRSGTGGMSQHF. V is TRBV5-6 and J is TRBJ1-5, with 12 bases fitting TRBD1. The germline gives CDR1 SGHDT, CDR2 YYEEEE. J gave up 11 bases and V 4 bases, and 10 bases lay outside the gene matches. The CDR3 is 15 residues long.

The V gene is TRBV7-6, the J gene TRBJ2-1; TRBD1 aligns across 9 bases. The CDR3 consists of 14 residues. Per the germline V gene, CDR1 is SGHVS and CDR2 is FNYEAQ. The V segment lost 2 bases and the J segment 7 bases; nucleotides outside the gene matches: 3. Here the CDR3 DNA reads TGTGCCAGCAGCTTACTCGGACAGGGGAATGAGCAGTTCTTC. It translates to CASSLLGQGNEQFF. Together with reference TRBV7-6 and TRBJ2-1, the CDR3 gives the full variable domain: GAGVSQSPRYKVTKRGQDVALRCDPISGHVSLYWYRQALGQGPEFLTYFNYEAQQDKSGLPNDRFSAERPEGSISTLTIQRTEQRDSAMYRCASSLLGQGNEQFFGPGTRLTVL.

The chain joins TRBV4-2 to TRBJ2-1; perhaps TRBD2 as D (6 bases). The length of the CDR3 is 16 residues. The germline gives CDR1 LGHNA, CDR2 YNFKEQ. The V end lost 1 base, the J end lost 0 bases, and 10 bases lay between the germline ends. The CDR3 DNA is TGTGCCAGCAGCCAAGGGGGCGGGAACTCCTACAATGAGCAGTTCTTC. Translation gives CASSQGGGNSYNEQFF.

Worth noting for this clone: The junction does not match germline at one end; this may be a read error. This chain uses TRBV13 with TRBJ2-6; tentative D call: TRBD1 (5 bases). CDR1 and CDR2 from the germline V gene are PRHDT and FYEKMQ (reference sequence). The CDR3 contains 15 residues. As DNA, the CDR3 is TGTGCCAGCAGCCTAGGGGCCTCTGGGGCCAACGTCCTGACTTTC. Translation gives CASSLGASGANVLTF.

The chain joins TRBV4-1 to TRBJ1-1, with no clear D. Germline assignment: CDR1 MGHRA and CDR2 YSYEKL. Trimming pared 4 bases from V and 0 bases from J, leaving 15 bases between. The CDR3 is 16 amino acids. The CDR3 bases are TGCGCCAGCAGCCGTGGAGGATACCCAATGAACACTGAAGCTTTCTTT. Residues: CASSRGGYPMNTEAFF.

V is TRBV14 and J is TRBJ2-2; 13 bases line up with TRBD2. Germline lookup yields CDR1 SGHDN and CDR2 FVKESK. The CDR3 length is 16 residues. Trimming removed 0 bases from V and 7 bases from J; junction bases left unmatched: 2. CDR3 in amino acids: CASSQETSGRLGELFF. CDR3 DNA sequence: TGTGCCAGCAGCCAAGAGACTAGCGGGAGGCTCGGGGAGCTGTTTTTT.

This clone was recorded only once. The V call is TRBV2, the J call TRBJ2-2; TRBD1 agrees at 7 bases. J was trimmed by 6 bases and V by 5 bases; bases with no gene match: 9. The length of the CDR3 is 15 residues. Germline CDR1 and CDR2: SNHLY and FYNNEI. This CDR3 reads CASSLTGALAGELFF. The CDR3 nucleotides are TGTGCCAGCAGTCTCACAGGGGCGCTCGCCGGGGAGCTGTTTTTT.

CDR3 sequence reads: CSVEDGGADTQYF. The CDR3 nucleotides are TGCAGCGTTGAAGATGGAGGGGCAGATACGCAGTATTTT. V usage is TRBV29-1 and J usage is TRBJ2-3; TRBD2 might be the D (6 bases). V lost 0 bases, J lost 4 bases, and 8 bases lay in between. The CDR3 runs to 13 residues. Germline CDR1 reads SQVTM; CDR2 reads ANQGSEA.

The rearrangement joins TRBV27 to TRBJ1-5, with D uncertain. Per the germline V gene, CDR1 is MNHEY and CDR2 is SMNVEV (reference sequence). The CDR3 runs 15 residues. V was cut by 6 bases and J by 4 bases, with 16 bases left in between. The CDR3 sequence is CASRLGTTPNQPQHF. The CDR3 DNA follows: TGTGCCAGCAGGCTGGGCACAACTCCAAATCAGCCCCAGCATTTT.

The gene calls are TRBV19 and TRBJ1-1; TRBD1 might be the D (5 bases). V dropped 7 bases and J dropped 6 bases, with 15 bases sitting between them. The germline CDR1 and CDR2 sequences are LNHDA and SQIVND (reference sequence). The CDR3 consists of 13 residues. This CDR3 reads CASKIKGTAEAFF. The CDR3 nucleotides are TGTGCCAGTAAGATAAAGGGGACTGCTGAAGCTTTCTTT. Drawing the rest from reference TRBV19 and TRBJ1-1, the complete variable domain is DGGITQSPKYLFRKEGQNVTLSCEQNLNHDAMYWYRQDPGQGLRLIYYSQIVNDFQKGDIAEGYSVSREKKESFPLTVTSAQKNPTAFYLCASKIKGTAEAFFGQGTRLTVV.

This clone was observed a few times. The V gene is TRBV6-5, the J gene TRBJ1-2; tentative D call: TRBD1 (5 bases). V was clipped by 2 bases and J by 4 bases, with 11 bases between them. CDR1 is MNHEY, CDR2 SVGAGI, per germline. This CDR3 spans 14 amino acids. The CDR3 nucleotides are TGTGCCAGCAGTTACAAGCAGGGAGGCTATGGCTACACCTTC. This codes for CASSYKQGGYGYTF.

The chain recombines TRBV28 with TRBJ2-7; D perhaps matches TRBD2 (6 bases). This CDR3 has 13 amino acids. Trimming shortened V by 5 bases and J by 4 bases, and 12 bases separated the two germline ends. Germline-derived CDR1 and CDR2 are MDHEN and SYDVKM. The CDR3 sequence is CASSGTDGYEQYF. The DNA of the CDR3 is TGTGCCAGCAGTGGGACTGACGGTTACGAGCAGTACTTC.

The genes are TRBV5-1 and TRBJ1-1; tentative D call: TRBD1 (5 bases). Trimming stripped 2 bases from V and 0 bases from J, with 11 bases between. The CDR3 is 15 amino acids. Germline loops: CDR1 SGHRS, CDR2 YFSETQ. Here the CDR3 DNA reads TGCGCCAGCAGCTTATCAGGGCCGATGAACACTGAAGCTTTCTTT. It translates to CASSLSGPMNTEAFF. Full variable domain (rest looked up from reference TRBV5-1 and TRBJ1-1): KAGVTQTPRYLIKTRGQQVTLSCSPISGHRSVSWYQQTPGQGLQFLFEYFSETQRNKGNFPGRFSGRQFSNSRSEMNVSTLELGDSALYLCASSLSGPMNTEAFFGQGTRLTVV.

The rearrangement joins TRBV27 to TRBJ2-7, with D possibly matching TRBD2 (5 bases). Germline V gene sequence: CDR1 MNHEY, CDR2 SMNVEV (reference sequence). V was shortened by 4 bases and J by 3 bases, with 25 bases between the two germline ends. This CDR3 is 18 amino acids long. The CDR3 reads CASSYKTYGDQYSYEQYF. Written as DNA, the CDR3 is TGTGCCAGCAGTTACAAGACCTACGGGGATCAATATAGCTACGAGCAGTACTTC.

The chain couples TRBV29-1 to TRBJ2-7, with TRBD1 matching over 7 bases. V lost 6 bases and J lost 1; bases outside the gene matches: 9. CDR1 is SQVTM and CDR2 is ANQGSEA in the germline V gene. There are 14 residues in the CDR3. DNA of the CDR3: TGCAGCGTGGTCGACAGGGTCCGGTCCTACGAGCAGTACTTC. Translated: CSVVDRVRSYEQYF.

CDR3 sequence (DNA): TGTGCCAGCAGACAGGACAGACTCCATGGCTACACCTTC. This encodes CASRQDRLHGYTF. This rearrangement joins TRBV14 to TRBJ1-2; perhaps TRBD1 as D (6 bases). The CDR3 has 13 residues. The V and J ends lost 6 bases and 6 bases respectively, with 14 bases between them. In germline, CDR1 is SGHDN, CDR2 FVKESK.

This clone was detected a few times. The V call is TRBV10-3, the J call TRBJ1-2, with TRBD1 identical over 11 bases. J gave up 3 bases and V 2 bases, and 2 bases lay outside the gene matches. CDR1 is ENHRY and CDR2 is SYGVKD in the germline V gene. This CDR3 is 15 amino acids long. The CDR3 region is CAISEGTGGDYGYTF. DNA for the CDR3: TGTGCCATCAGTGAGGGGACAGGGGGAGACTATGGCTACACCTTC.

The chain recombines TRBV29-1 with TRBJ2-5, with 7 nucleotides matching TRBD1. With V trimmed by 6 bases and J by 2 bases, 9 bases remained unmatched. CDR1 and CDR2 (germline): SQVTM, ANQGSEA. The CDR3 consists of 14 residues. CDR3 sequence: CSVVSGTAQETQYF. The CDR3 nucleotides are TGCAGCGTGGTCTCTGGGACAGCACAAGAGACCCAGTACTTC.

This clone was seen a handful of times. The V and J genes are TRBV7-9 and TRBJ2-2, with TRBD1 as a possible D gene (5 bases). The CDR3 length is 13 residues. Trimming pared 2 bases from V and 11 bases from J, leaving 12 bases between. CDR1 is SEHNR and CDR2 is FQNEAQ in the germline V gene (reference sequence). The CDR3 is CASSLSAGIELFF. CDR3 nucleotides: TGTGCCAGCAGCTTATCGGCAGGGATCGAGCTGTTTTTT.

J is TRBJ1-6 and V is TRBV5-4, with 10 bases fitting TRBD1. The CDR3 covers 15 residues. Losses at the gene ends were 4 bases for V and 9 bases for J; bases not matched to a gene: 7. Germline V gene lookup returns CDR1 SGHNT and CDR2 YYREEE (reference sequence). The CDR3 DNA sequence: TGTGCCAGCAGCCGCGGCCGGGACAGGGGTTCACCCCTCCACTTT. Residues: CASSRGRDRGSPLHF.

The chain is built from TRBV7-9 and TRBJ1-4; D unresolved. V was cut by 1 base and J by 8 bases, with 14 bases left in between. The CDR3 is 15 residues long. The V gene's germline CDR1 is SEHNR and CDR2 FQNEAQ (reference sequence). The CDR3 loop is CASSLVAGVREKLFF. The CDR3 region has the DNA TGTGCCAGCAGCTTAGTCGCCGGGGTACGGGAAAAACTGTTTTTT.